This TCR beta chain stems from a study of cytomegalovirus exposure and HLA in healthy donors. Whole-study results and caveats: In the analysis, some V segments, TRBV6-2 and TRBV6-3 included, were excluded as indistinguishable.

13 Jbeta primers and 60 Vbeta primers were used for the PCR. Sequenced by immunoSEQ multiplex PCR; TCRdb stores in-frame clones only, minus some. The repertoire includes approximately 55,000 clones, about 81% of them detected once, and roughly 2.4% sits in the top ten. The table lists this clone with a count of one. No antigen is known for it. The CDR3 loop spans 13 amino acids. The V end lost 3 bases, the J end lost 11 bases, and 16 bases lay between the germline ends. CDR1 and CDR2 (germline): MNHNS, SASEGT. Whereas donors were nominally healthy upon sampling, unrecorded immune exposures were probable.

The V gene is TRBV6-1, the J gene TRBJ1-1; maybe TRBD1 (6 bases). Sequenced input: PBMCs. The TCR was taken from a boy younger than 18 in good health and CMV-seropositive. CDR3 loop: CASSEELQGSAFF. The CDR3 region has the DNA TGTGCCAGCAGTGAGGAACTACAGGGTTCGGCTTTCTTT.